This record covers a single TCR beta chain. Its antigen remains unknown. The repertoire was sequenced with immunoSEQ multiplex PCR; TCRdb's copy has only in-frame clones and lacks some. The sample comprises tens of thousands of clones, 79% of which are singletons, and approximately 8% rests with the top ten. This sample's time point: baseline, week 1 (first vaccination visit). Documented treatment: pre-vaccination baseline after standard-of-care therapy. This entry comes from a study of a mutant IDH1 vaccine in newly diagnosed glioma. Regarding the study as a whole: Immune responses induced by the vaccine were seen in 93.3% of patients, spanning multiple MHC alleles. Apparently unrelated to pseudoprogression were changes in the top peripheral T cell clonotypes.

J lost 4 bases, V lost 3 bases, and 5 bases had no gene match. The CDR3 runs to 14 residues. CDR1 and CDR2 from the germline V gene are SGHDN and FVKESK. The input for sequencing was PBMCs, taken from a glioma patient treated with radiotherapy, temozolomide or both. The clonotype was recovered from a man aged 50 or older with glioma. V usage is TRBV14 and J usage is TRBJ1-2; 7 bases match TRBD1. The CDR3 region is CASSHPGGTYGYTF. The CDR3 DNA follows: TGTGCCAGCAGCCACCCAGGGGGGACCTATGGCTACACCTTC.